The present T cell receptor (beta chain) was sequenced within a study of blood T cell repertoires in COVID-19 (dated by TCRdb to between 2020 and 2021). Concerning the study at large: Samples from collaborators originated in the United States, Italy and Spain and spanned both the acute and convalescent phases of COVID-19. The prospective study material was composed of cDNA or gDNA derived from T cells, B-cell-depleted T cells, or PBMCs. The dataset comprised deeply sampled blood TCRbeta repertoires from subjects exposed to, actively infected with, or recovered from COVID-19. The repertoires were released in a freely available public database meant as a resource for research on the immune response to SARS-CoV-2. The samples were drawn from the first 160 participants of the ongoing ImmuneRACE study and from roughly 1,300 subjects provided by 6 global collaborators. A de-identified subject ID, COVID-19 status, age in years and sex were almost always included in the sample metadata. Where HLA class I and class II types were available, the types were taken from metadata supplied by the sample provider, not from assay-based typing.

The CDR3 runs 14 residues from the cysteine to the phenylalanine. Just the 42-base CDR3 DNA is kept, in frame starting at base 1. The germline V gene yields ENHRY for CDR1 and SYGVKD for CDR2. V was cut back by 11 bases and J by 0 bases, leaving a gap of 14 bases between them. Of note for this clone: What this receptor recognizes is not known. No much larger clone exists at a distance of one base, and base qualities are not known.

Whole blood was collected in K2EDTA tubes by collaborating institutions according to the institutions' own protocols. For TCRbeta analysis, collaborators shipped samples in one of three forms: frozen whole blood, isolated PBMCs, or DNA extracted from either of those sample types. The immunoSEQ Assay, a bias-controlled multiplex PCR, was used to amplify TCRbeta CDR3 regions from genomic DNA. The authors' analysis ran thus. Nucleated cell counts per sample were estimated from amplification of reference gene primers within the assay. To quantify the absolute abundance of each unique TCRbeta CDR3 rearrangement, sequence reads were collapsed and filtered. For each sample, productive Simpson clonality was calculated as the square root of Simpson's diversity index over productive rearrangements. The immuneACCESS repertoire file appears here via TCRdb, limited to in-frame rearrangements. These files lack a portion of the clones; in checked studies, under half of the deficit traces to unresolved V genes, and the cause of the others is not known. V, J and clone size derive from that table, while D and trimming were established from the DNA sequence. The sample contains over 85,000 clones, more than 85% of them found a single time. Together, the top ten hold about 3% of the sample.

General study outcomes and caveats: How much clinical and demographic metadata was included differed by source and by participant, and the metadata was provided uncurated.

This clonotype was obtained from a man aged 45-65 years with active or convalescent COVID-19. The chain is assembled from TRBV10-3 and TRBJ1-3; the best D guess is TRBD1, with 6 bases matching. What was sequenced was peripheral blood. CDR3 sequence: CAARGGDSGNTIYF. The nucleotides read TGTGCCGCCCGGGGGGGCGACTCTGGAAACACCATATATTTT.